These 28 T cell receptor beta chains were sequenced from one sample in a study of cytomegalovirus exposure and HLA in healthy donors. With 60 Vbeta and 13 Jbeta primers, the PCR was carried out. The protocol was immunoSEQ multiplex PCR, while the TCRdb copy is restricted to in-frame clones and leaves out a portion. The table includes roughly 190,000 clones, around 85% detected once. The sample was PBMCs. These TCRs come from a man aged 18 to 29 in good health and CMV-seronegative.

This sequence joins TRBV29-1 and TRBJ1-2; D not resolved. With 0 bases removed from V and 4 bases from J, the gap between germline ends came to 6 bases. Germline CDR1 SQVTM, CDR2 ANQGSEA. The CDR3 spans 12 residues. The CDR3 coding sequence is TGCAGCGTTGAAGACCTGGCCTATGGCTACACCTTC. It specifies CSVEDLAYGYTF.

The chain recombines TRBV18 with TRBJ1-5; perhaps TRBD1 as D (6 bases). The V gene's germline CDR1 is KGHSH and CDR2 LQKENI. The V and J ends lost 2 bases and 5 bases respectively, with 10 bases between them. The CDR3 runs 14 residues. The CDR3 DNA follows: TGTGCCAGCTCACCATACAGGGTTGATCAGCCCCAGCATTTT. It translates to CASSPYRVDQPQHF.

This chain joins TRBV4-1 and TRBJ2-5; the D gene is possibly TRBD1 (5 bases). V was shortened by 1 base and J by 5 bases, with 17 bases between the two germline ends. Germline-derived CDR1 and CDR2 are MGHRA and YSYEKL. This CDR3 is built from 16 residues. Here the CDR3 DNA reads TGCGCCAGCAGCCAAGTTCAACAGATCAAGGGGGAGACCCAGTACTTC. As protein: CASSQVQQIKGETQYF.

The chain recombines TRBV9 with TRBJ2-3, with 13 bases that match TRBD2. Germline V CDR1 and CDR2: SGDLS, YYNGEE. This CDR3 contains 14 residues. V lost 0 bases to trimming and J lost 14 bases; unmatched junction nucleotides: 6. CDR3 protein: CASSVATSGGVRYF. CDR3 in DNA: TGTGCCAGCAGCGTAGCTACTAGCGGGGGGGTAAGGTATTTT.

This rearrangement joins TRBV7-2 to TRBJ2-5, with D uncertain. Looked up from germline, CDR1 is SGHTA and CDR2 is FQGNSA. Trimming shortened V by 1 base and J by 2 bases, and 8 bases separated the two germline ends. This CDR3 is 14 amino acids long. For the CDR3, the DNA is TGTGCCAGCAGCTTAGAGGAGCGACAAGAGACCCAGTACTTC. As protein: CASSLEERQETQYF.

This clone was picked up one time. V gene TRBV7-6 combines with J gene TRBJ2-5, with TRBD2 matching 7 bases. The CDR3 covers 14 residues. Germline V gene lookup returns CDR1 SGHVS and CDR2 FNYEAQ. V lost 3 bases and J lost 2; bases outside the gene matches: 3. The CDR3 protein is CASSFYGGQETQYF. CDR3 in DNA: TGTGCCAGCAGCTTTTACGGGGGGCAAGAGACCCAGTACTTC. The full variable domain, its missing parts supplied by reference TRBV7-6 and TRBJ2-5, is GAGVSQSPRYKVTKRGQDVALRCDPISGHVSLYWYRQALGQGPEFLTYFNYEAQQDKSGLPNDRFSAERPEGSISTLTIQRTEQRDSAMYRCASSFYGGQETQYFGPGTRLLVL.

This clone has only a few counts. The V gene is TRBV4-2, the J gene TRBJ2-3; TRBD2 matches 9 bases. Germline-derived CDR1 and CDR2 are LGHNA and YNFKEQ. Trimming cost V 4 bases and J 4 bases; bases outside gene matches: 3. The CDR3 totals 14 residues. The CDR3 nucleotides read TGTGCCAGCAGCCCGGGACTAGCCTCAGATACGCAGTATTTT. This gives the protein CASSPGLASDTQYF.

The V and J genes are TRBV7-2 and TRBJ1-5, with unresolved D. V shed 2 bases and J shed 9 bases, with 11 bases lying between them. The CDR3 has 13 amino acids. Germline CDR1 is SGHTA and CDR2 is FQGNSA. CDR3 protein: CASSLLGTGPQHF. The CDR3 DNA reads TGTGCCAGCAGCTTACTAGGAACCGGGCCCCAGCATTTT.

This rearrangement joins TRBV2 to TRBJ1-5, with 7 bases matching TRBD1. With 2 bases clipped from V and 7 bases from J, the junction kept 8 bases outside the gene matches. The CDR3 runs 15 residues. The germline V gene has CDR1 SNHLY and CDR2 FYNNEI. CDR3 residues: CASSEQLAGGQPQHF. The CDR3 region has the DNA TGTGCCAGCAGTGAACAATTGGCAGGGGGGCAGCCCCAGCATTTT.

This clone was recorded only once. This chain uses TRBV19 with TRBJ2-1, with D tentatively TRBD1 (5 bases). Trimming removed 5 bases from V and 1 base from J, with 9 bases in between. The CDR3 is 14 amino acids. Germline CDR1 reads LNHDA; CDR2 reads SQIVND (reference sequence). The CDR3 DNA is TGTGCCAGTAGTCCCCGGACATCCTACAATGAGCAGTTCTTC. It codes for CASSPRTSYNEQFF.

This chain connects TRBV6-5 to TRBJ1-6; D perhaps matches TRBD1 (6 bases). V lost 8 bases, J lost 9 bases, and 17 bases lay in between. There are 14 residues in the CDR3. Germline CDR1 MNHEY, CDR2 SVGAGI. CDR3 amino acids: CASGLYREGSPLHF. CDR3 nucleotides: TGTGCCAGCGGGTTATACAGGGAGGGTTCACCCCTCCACTTT.

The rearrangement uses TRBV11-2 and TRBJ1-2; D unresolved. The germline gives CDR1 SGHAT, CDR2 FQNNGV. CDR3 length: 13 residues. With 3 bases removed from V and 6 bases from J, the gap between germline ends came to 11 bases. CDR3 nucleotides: TGTGCCAGCAGCTTTCGTTACAGCCATGGCTACACCTTC. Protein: CASSFRYSHGYTF.

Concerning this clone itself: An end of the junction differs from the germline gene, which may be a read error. CDR3 nucleotide sequence: TGTGCTAGCAGCCCACTCCCGGGTGATACGCAGTATTTT. Residues: CASSPLPGDTQYF. The chain combines TRBV7-7 with TRBJ2-3; no firm D call. Germline V gene sequence: CDR1 SSHAT, CDR2 FNYEAQ (reference sequence). CDR3 length: 13 residues.

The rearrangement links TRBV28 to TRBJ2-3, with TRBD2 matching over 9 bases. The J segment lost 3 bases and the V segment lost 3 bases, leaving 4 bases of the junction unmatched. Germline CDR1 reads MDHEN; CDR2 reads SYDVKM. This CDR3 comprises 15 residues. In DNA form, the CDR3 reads TGTGCCAGCAGTTTGGCGGGGGGGGGAACAGATACGCAGTATTTT. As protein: CASSLAGGGTDTQYF.

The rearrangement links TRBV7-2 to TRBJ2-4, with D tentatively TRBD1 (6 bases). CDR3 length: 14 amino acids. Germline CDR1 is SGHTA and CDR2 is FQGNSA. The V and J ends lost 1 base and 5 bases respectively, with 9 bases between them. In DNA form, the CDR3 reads TGTGCCAGCAGCTTAGGAGCAGGGGAAAACATTCAGTACTTC. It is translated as CASSLGAGENIQYF.

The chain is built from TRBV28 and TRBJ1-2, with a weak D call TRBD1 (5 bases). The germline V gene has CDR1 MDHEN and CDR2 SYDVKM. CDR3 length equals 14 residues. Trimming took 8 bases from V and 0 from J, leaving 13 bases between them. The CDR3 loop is CASCNRKANYGYTF. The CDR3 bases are TGTGCCAGCTGTAACAGGAAGGCTAACTATGGCTACACCTTC.

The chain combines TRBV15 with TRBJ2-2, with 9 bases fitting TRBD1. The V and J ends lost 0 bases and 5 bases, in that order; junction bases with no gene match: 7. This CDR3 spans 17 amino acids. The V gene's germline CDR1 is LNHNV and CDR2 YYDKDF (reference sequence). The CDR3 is CATSRDRQGVGTGELFF. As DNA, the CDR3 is TGTGCCACCAGCAGAGATCGACAGGGGGTAGGGACCGGGGAGCTGTTTTTT.

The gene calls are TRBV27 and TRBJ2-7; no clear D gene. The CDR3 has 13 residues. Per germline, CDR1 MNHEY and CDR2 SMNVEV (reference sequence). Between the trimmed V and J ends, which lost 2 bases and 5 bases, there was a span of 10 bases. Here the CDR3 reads CASSLIFRDEQYF. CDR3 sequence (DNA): TGTGCCAGCAGTTTAATCTTCCGGGACGAGCAGTACTTC.

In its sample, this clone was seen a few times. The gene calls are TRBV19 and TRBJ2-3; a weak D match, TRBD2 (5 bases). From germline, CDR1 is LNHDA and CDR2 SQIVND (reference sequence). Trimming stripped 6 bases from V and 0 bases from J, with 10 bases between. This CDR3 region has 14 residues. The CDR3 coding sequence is TGTGCCAGTAGAGGAGGAATAAGCACAGATACGCAGTATTTT. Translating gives CASRGGISTDTQYF.

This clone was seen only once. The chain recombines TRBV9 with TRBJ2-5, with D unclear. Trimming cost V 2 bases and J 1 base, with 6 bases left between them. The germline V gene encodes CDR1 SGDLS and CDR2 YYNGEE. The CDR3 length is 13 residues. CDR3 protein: CASSVDIQETQYF. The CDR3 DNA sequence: TGTGCCAGCAGCGTCGACATCCAAGAGACCCAGTACTTC. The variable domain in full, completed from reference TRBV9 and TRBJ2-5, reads DSGVTQTPKHLITATGQRVTLRCSPRSGDLSVYWYQQSLDQGLQFLIQYYNGEERAKGNILERFSAQQFPDLHSELNLSSLELGDSALYFCASSVDIQETQYFGPGTRLLVL.

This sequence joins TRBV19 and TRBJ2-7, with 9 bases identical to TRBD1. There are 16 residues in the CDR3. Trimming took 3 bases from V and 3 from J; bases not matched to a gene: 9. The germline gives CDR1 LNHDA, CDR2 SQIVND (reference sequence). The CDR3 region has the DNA TGTGCCAGTAGTATCCTTCCACGGGACAGGGTCTACGAGCAGTACTTC. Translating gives CASSILPRDRVYEQYF.

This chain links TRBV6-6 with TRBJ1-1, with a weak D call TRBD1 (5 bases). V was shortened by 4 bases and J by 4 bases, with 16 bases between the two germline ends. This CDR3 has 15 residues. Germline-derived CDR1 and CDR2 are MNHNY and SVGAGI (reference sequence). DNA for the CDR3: TGTGCCAGCAGTTCCTATCGGGGGGGATCCACTGAAGCTTTCTTT. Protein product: CASSSYRGGSTEAFF.

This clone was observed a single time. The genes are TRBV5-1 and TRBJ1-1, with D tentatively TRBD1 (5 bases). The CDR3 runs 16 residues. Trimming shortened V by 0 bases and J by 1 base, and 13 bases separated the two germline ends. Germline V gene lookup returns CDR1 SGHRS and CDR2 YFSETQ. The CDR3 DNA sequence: TGCGCCAGCAGCTTGGATCCAGGGCTAGGGAACACTGAAGCTTTCTTT. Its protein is CASSLDPGLGNTEAFF.

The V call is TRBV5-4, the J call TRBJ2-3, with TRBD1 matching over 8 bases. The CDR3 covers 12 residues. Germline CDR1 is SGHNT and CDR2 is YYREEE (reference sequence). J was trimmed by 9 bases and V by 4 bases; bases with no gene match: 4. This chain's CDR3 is CASSPDRETQYF. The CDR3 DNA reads TGTGCCAGCAGCCCGGACAGGGAAACGCAGTATTTT.

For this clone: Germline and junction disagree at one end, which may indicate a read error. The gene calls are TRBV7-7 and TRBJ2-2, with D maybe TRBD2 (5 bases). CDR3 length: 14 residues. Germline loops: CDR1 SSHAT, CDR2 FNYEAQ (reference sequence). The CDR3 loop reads CASSLYEGTGELFF. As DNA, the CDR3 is TGTGCTAGCAGCTTATATGAGGGCACCGGGGAGCTGTTTTTT.

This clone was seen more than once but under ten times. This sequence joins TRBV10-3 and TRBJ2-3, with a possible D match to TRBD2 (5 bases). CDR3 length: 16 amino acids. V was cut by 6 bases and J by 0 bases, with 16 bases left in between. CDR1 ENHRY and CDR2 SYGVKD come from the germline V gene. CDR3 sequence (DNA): TGTGCCATCAGCCAAGCGGTGGGGTTAAGCACAGATACGCAGTATTTT. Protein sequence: CAISQAVGLSTDTQYF.

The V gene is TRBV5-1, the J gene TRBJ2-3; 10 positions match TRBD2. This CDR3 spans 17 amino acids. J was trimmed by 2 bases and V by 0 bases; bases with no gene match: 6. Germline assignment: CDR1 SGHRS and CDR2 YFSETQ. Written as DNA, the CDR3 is TGCGCCAGCAGCTTGGGATCGAGCGGGAGGGCCACAGATACGCAGTATTTT. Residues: CASSLGSSGRATDTQYF.

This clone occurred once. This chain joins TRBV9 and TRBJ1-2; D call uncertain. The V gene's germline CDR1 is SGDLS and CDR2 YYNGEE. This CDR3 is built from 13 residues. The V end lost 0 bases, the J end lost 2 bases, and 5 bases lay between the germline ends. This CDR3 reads CASSVEQNYGYTF. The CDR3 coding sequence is TGTGCCAGCAGCGTAGAACAGAACTATGGCTACACCTTC.